This T cell receptor beta chain was documented in a study of T cell repertoires in cytomegalovirus infection. At the level of the study: As its CMV epitopes, the study selected recently identified HLA-C-restricted and well-studied HLA-B-restricted targets. Indications of both CMV infection and matching HLA type were provided by public TCR beta signatures.

MiXCR, applied by TCRdb to the reads, yields one record per CDR3 protein. This table has about a million distinct CDR3 sequences, approximately 33% appearing once. A word on this clonotype: What it binds is not known. One end of the junction does not line up with germline, which may come from a read error.

This CDR3 region has 14 residues. Findings and limits, study-wide: Dominating the ex vivo response were HLA-C-restricted CMV-specific TCR beta clonotypes.

The V call is TRBV12-3 or TRBV12-4, the J call TRBJ2-2; D is possibly TRBD1 (6 bases). The sequencing here drew on cultured CD8+ T cells from PBMCs, taken from culture after CMV antigen stimulation. The sequence came from a human donor in good health (CMV status not recorded). Some clones in this sample may be carry-over from other donors' samples. CDR3: CTSNLDRYTGELFF. The CDR3 DNA follows: TGTACCAGCAACCTCGACAGGTACACCGGGGAGCTGTTTTTT.